The entry that follows covers one T cell receptor beta chain sequence. Its antigen is not known. This entry is derived from a study of T cell responses to AZD1222 COVID-19 vaccine. Produced via immunoSEQ multiplex PCR; TCRdb's table is partial and in-frame only. The sample holds some 140,000 clones, over 75% seen once. Study outcomes and limitations: Within unmutated variant regions lay the reported targets of nearly half of spike-specific TCRs.

The V end was cut by 0 bases, the J end by 3 bases, with 14 bases between. The CDR3 is made up of 16 amino acids. Germline V lookup: CDR1 MGHRA, CDR2 YSYEKL. The starting material was peripheral blood, obtained 28 days after the second AZD1222 dose. V is TRBV4-1 and J is TRBJ1-1, with D uncertain. This TCR came from an adult who received the AZD1222 COVID-19 vaccine. Here the CDR3 reads CASSQDKMRAYTEAFF. CDR3 sequence (DNA): TGCGCCAGCAGCCAAGATAAGATGAGAGCGTACACTGAAGCTTTCTTT.